These T cell receptor beta chains were read from a single sample in a study of blood T cells in healthy people across ages. TCRdb analysed the 5' RACE reads with MiXCR anew, one entry per CDR3 protein. The table records about a million distinct CDR3 sequences, 30% to 40% of them present only once. Input material: blood. Receptor source: a man younger than 30 in good health. The conserved cysteine and the conserved F or W are not part of the CDR3 here.

v_gene: TRBV12-3/TRBV12-4
CDR3aa: ASSPTTGGETYTEAF

v_gene: TRBV7-2
CDR3aa: TSSVDGNNEQF

v_gene: TRBV3-1
CDR3aa: ASSQVASETQY

v_gene: TRBV29-1
CDR3aa: SVEVTGKGTQY

v_gene: TRBV20-1
CDR3aa: SARDRRSNTGELF

v_gene: TRBV29-1
CDR3aa: SGSWGTEAF

v_gene: TRBV9
CDR3aa: ASSVGQIANYGYT

v_gene: TRBV29-1
CDR3aa: SGGVTGELF

v_gene: TRBV9
CDR3aa: ASSDGRDETQY

v_gene: TRBV19
CDR3aa: ASSMSAPGLPY

v_gene: TRBV20-1
CDR3aa: SATQRGGTYNEQF